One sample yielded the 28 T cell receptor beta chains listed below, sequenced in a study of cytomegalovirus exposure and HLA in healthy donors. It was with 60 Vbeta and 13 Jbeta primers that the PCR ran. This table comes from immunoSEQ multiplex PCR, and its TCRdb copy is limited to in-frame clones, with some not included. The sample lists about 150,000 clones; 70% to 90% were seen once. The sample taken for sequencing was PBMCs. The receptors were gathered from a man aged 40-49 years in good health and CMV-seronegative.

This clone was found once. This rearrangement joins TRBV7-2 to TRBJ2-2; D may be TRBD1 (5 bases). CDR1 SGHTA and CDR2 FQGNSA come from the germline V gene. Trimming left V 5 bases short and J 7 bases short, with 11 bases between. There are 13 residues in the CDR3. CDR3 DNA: TGTGCCAGCAGCCTCCAGGGTGACGGGGAGCTGTTTTTT. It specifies CASSLQGDGELFF.

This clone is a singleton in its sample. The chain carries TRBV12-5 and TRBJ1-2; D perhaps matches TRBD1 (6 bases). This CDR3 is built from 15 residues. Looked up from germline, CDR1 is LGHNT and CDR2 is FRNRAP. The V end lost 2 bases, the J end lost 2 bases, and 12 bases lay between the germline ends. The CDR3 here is CASGLYPRGNYGYTF. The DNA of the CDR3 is TGTGCTAGTGGTTTGTACCCGAGGGGGAACTATGGCTACACCTTC.

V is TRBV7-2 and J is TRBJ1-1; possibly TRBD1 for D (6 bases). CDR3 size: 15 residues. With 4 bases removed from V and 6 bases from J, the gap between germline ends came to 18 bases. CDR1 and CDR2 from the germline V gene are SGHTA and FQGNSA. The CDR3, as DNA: TGTGCCAGCAGCTCGGACAGCGTTTACCGCCCTGAAGCTTTCTTT. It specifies CASSSDSVYRPEAFF.

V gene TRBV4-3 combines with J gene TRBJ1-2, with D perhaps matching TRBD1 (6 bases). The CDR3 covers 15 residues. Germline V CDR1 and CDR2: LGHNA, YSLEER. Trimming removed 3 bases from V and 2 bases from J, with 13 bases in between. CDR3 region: CASSHPTTGNYGYTF. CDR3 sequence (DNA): TGCGCCAGCAGCCACCCAACCACAGGGAACTATGGCTACACCTTC.

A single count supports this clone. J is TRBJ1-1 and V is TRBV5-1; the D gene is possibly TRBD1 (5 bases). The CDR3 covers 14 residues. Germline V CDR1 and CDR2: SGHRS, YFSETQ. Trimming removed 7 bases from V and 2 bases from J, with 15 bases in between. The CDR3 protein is CASDSGGANTEAFF. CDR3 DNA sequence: TGCGCCAGCGACTCGGGTGGGGCTAACACTGAAGCTTTCTTT.

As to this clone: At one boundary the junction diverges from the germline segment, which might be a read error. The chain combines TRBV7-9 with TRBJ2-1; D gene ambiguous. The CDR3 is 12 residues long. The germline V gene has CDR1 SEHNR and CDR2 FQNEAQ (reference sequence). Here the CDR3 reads CSSSYSPNEQFF. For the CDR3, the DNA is TGTTCCAGCAGCTACAGCCCGAATGAGCAGTTCTTC.

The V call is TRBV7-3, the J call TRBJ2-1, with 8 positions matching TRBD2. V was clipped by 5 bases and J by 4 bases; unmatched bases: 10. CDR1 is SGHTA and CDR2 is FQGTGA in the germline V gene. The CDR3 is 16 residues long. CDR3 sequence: CASSLGGAGAYNEQFF. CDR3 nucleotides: TGTGCCAGCAGCCTCGGGGGAGCGGGGGCATACAATGAGCAGTTCTTC.

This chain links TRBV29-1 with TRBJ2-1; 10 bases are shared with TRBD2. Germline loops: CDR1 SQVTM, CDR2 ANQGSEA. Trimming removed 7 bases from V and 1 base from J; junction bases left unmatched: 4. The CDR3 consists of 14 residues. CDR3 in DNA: TGCAGCGATCTAGCGGGAGCATCCTACAATGAGCAGTTCTTC. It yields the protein CSDLAGASYNEQFF.

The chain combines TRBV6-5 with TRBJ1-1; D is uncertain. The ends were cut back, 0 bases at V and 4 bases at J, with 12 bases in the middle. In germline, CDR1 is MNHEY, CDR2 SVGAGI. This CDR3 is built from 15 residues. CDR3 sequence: CASSYSTPEATEAFF. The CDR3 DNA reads TGTGCCAGCAGTTACTCCACCCCCGAGGCCACTGAAGCTTTCTTT.

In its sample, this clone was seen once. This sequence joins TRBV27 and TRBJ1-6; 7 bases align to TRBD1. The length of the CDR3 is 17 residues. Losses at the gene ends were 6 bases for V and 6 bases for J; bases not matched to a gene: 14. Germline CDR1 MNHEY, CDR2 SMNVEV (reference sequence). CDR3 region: CASRPARTGTANSPLHF. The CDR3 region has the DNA TGTGCCAGCAGACCGGCGAGGACAGGAACTGCTAATTCACCCCTCCACTTT.

CDR3 loop: CASSAFRGGNTIYF. For the CDR3, the DNA is TGTGCCAGCAGTGCCTTCCGCGGGGGGAACACCATATATTTT. The genes are TRBV6-1 and TRBJ1-3; the D gene is possibly TRBD1 (5 bases). In germline, CDR1 is MNHNS, CDR2 SASEGT. CDR3 length equals 14 residues. Trimming shortened V by 4 bases and J by 7 bases, and 14 bases separated the two germline ends.

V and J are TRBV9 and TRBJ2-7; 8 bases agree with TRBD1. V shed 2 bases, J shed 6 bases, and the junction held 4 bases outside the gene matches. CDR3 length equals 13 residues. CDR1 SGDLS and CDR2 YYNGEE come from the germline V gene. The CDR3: CASSVGTGIEQYF. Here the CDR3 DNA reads TGTGCCAGCAGCGTGGGGACAGGAATCGAGCAGTACTTC.

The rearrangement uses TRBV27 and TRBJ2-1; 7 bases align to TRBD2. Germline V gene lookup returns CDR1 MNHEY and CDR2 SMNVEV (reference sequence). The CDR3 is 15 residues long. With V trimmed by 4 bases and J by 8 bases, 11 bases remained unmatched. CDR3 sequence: CASSYSNLAADEQFF. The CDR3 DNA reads TGTGCCAGCAGTTACTCCAACCTAGCGGCCGATGAGCAGTTCTTC.

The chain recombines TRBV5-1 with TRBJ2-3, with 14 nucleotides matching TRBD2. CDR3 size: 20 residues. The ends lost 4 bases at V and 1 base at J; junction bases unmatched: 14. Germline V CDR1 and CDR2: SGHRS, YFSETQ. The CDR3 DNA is TGCGCCAGCAGCCGATCGATGGGACTAGCGGGGGCCCTAGGCACAGATACGCAGTATTTT. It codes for CASSRSMGLAGALGTDTQYF.

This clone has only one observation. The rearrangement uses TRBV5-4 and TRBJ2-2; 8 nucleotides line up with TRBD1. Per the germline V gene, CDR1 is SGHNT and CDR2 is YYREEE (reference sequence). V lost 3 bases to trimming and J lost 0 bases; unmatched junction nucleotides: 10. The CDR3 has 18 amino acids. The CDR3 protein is CASSSYTYRGTNTGELFF. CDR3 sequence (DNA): TGTGCCAGCAGCTCATACACCTACAGGGGGACGAACACCGGGGAGCTGTTTTTT.

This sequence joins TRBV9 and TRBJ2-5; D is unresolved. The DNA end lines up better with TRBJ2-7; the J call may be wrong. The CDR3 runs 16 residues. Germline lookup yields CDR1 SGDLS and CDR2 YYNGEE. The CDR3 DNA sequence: TGTGCCAGCAGCGTAGTTCCGGGTTCAGTCATAAACGAGCAGTACTTC. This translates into CASSVVPGSVINEQYF.

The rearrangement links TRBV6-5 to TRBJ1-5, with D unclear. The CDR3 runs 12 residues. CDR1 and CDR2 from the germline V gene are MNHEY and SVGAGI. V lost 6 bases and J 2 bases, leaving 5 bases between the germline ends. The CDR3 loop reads CASSPGNQPQHF. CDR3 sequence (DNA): TGTGCCAGCAGCCCAGGCAATCAGCCCCAGCATTTT.

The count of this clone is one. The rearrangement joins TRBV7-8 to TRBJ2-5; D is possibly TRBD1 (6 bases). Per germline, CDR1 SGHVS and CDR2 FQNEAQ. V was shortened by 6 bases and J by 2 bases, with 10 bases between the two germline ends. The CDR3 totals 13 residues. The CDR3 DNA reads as TGTGCCAGCAGAAAGGGACATCAAGAGACCCAGTACTTC. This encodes CASRKGHQETQYF.

CDR3 in DNA: TGTGCCAGCAGCTGGAGGGAGGGGATTCTAGCGGGAGCATCCGAGCAGTACTTC. It codes for CASSWREGILAGASEQYF. This chain connects TRBV7-9 to TRBJ2-7; TRBD2 agrees at 10 bases. CDR3 length equals 18 residues. Trimming removed 4 bases from V and 6 bases from J; junction bases left unmatched: 18. Per the germline V gene, CDR1 is SEHNR and CDR2 is FQNEAQ (reference sequence).

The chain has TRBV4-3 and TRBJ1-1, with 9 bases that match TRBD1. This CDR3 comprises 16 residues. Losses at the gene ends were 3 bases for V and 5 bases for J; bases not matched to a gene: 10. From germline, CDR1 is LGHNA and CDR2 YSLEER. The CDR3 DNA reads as TGCGCCAGCAGCCACGGACAGGGGCAATCGGGAACTGAAGCTTTCTTT. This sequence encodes CASSHGQGQSGTEAFF.

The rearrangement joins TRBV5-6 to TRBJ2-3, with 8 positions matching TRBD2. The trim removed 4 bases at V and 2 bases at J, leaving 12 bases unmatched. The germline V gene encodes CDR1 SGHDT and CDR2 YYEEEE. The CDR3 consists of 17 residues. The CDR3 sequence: CASSLPLSGGYTDTQYF. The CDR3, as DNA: TGTGCCAGCAGCCTCCCCCTAAGCGGGGGCTACACAGATACGCAGTATTTT. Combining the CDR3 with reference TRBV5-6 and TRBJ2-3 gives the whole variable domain DAGVTQSPTHLIKTRGQQVTLRCSPKSGHDTVSWYQQALGQGPQFIFQYYEEEERQRGNFPDRFSGHQFPNYSSELNVNALLLGDSALYLCASSLPLSGGYTDTQYFGPGTRLTVL.

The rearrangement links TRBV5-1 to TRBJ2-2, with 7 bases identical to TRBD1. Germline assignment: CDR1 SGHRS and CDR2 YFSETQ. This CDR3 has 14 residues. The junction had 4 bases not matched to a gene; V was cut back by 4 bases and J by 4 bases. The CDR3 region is CASSGGQSTGELFF. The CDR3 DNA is TGCGCCAGCAGCGGGGGACAGTCCACCGGGGAGCTGTTTTTT. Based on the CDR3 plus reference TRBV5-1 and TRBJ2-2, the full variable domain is KAGVTQTPRYLIKTRGQQVTLSCSPISGHRSVSWYQQTPGQGLQFLFEYFSETQRNKGNFPGRFSGRQFSNSRSEMNVSTLELGDSALYLCASSGGQSTGELFFGEGSRLTVL.

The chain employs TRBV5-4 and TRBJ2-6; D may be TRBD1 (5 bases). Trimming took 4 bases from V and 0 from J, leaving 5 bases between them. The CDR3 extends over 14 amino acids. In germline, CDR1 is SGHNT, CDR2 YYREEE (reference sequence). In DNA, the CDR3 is TGTGCCAGCAGCGACAGCTCTGGGGCCAACGTCCTGACTTTC. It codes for CASSDSSGANVLTF.

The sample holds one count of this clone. The CDR3 reads CATREGLAVSNEQFF. The CDR3 DNA reads TGTGCCACCAGAGAAGGACTAGCGGTTTCTAATGAGCAGTTCTTC. The J gene is TRBJ2-1, the V gene TRBV15; 10 positions match TRBD2. The CDR3 extends over 15 amino acids. Germline V gene sequence: CDR1 LNHNV, CDR2 YYDKDF (reference sequence). V shed 6 bases, J shed 7 bases, and the junction held 9 bases outside the gene matches.

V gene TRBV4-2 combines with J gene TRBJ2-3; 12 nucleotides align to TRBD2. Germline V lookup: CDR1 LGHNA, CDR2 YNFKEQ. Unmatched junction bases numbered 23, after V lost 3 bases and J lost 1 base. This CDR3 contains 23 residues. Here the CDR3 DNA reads TGTGCCAGCAGCCAGAGGGGCTGGGCCGGACTAGCGGGACCAGAGTTCGGCACAGATACGCAGTATTTT. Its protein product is CASSQRGWAGLAGPEFGTDTQYF.

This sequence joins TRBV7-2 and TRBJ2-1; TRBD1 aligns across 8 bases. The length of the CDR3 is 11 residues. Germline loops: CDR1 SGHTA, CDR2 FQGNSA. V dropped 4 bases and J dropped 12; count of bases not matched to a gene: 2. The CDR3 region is CASSSGTGQFF. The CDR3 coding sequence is TGTGCCAGCAGCTCAGGGACAGGGCAGTTCTTC. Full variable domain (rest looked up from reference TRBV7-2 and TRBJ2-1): GAGVSQSPSNKVTEKGKDVELRCDPISGHTALYWYRQSLGQGLEFLIYFQGNSAPDKSGLPSDRFSAERTGGSVSTLTIQRTQQEDSAVYLCASSSGTGQFFGPGTRLTVL.

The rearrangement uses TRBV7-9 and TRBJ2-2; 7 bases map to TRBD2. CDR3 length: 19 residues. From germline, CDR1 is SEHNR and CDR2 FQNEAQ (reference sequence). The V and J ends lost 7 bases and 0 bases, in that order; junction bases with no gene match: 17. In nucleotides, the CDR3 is TGTGCCAGCACCATTGGGAGGGGAAGTGGGGTGGCGAACACCGGGGAGCTGTTTTTT. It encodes CASTIGRGSGVANTGELFF.

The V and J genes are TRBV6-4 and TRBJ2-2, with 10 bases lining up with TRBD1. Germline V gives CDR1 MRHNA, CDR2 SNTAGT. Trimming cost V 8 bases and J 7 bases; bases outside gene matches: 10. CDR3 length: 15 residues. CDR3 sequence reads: CASHPTGGAVGELFF. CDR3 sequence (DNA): TGTGCCAGCCATCCGACAGGGGGCGCGGTCGGGGAGCTGTTTTTT.